The 5 T cell receptor beta chains in this list originate from one sample, sequenced in a study of identical twins. TCRdb re-analysed the 5' RACE reads in MiXCR, keeping a single row per CDR3 protein. Of some 590,000 distinct CDR3 sequences listed, 9.6% are singletons. The same data also went into a second study, on yellow fever vaccine responses in identical twins.

Sequenced: PBMCs. The receptors shown here come from a woman younger than 35 in good health.

In its sample, this clonotype was seen a few times. J is TRBJ2-1 and V is TRBV12-3 or TRBV12-4, with D perhaps being TRBD1 or TRBD2 (5 bases each). This CDR3 has 14 amino acids. With 1 base removed from V and 2 bases from J, the gap between germline ends came to 6 bases. CDR3 region: CASSLVGPYNEQFF. The CDR3 bases are TGTGCCAGCAGTTTAGTGGGACCCTACAATGAGCAGTTCTTC.

This clonotype was counted only a few times. The chain combines TRBV11-2 with TRBJ2-6, with 8 nucleotides matching TRBD2. The CDR3 covers 18 residues. Germline values: CDR1 SGHAT, CDR2 FQNNGV. V shed 1 base and J 0 bases; nucleotides not matched to a gene: 5. CDR3 nucleotide sequence: TGTGCCAGCAGCTTAGGGAGCCGGGAGGGCTCTGGGGCCAACGTCCTGACTTTC. Encoded protein: CASSLGSREGSGANVLTF. Full variable domain (missing parts from reference TRBV11-2 and TRBJ2-6): EAGVAQSPRYKIIEKRQSVAFWCNPISGHATLYWYQQILGQGPKLLIQFQNNGVVDDSQLPKDRFSAERLKGVDSTLKIQPAKLEDSAVYLCASSLGSREGSGANVLTFGAGSRLTVL.

This chain joins TRBV7-2 and TRBJ2-7; D gene uncertain. Trimming took 1 base from V and 1 from J, leaving 8 bases between them. There are 14 residues in the CDR3. The V gene's germline CDR1 is SGHTA and CDR2 FQGNSA. The chain's CDR3 is CASSLGLISYEQYF. CDR3 in DNA: TGTGCCAGCAGCTTAGGCCTCATTTCCTACGAGCAGTACTTC.

The V call is TRBV5-1, the J call TRBJ2-2; 8 bases fit TRBD1. Germline CDR1 SGHRS, CDR2 YFSETQ. Unmatched junction bases numbered 5, after V lost 0 bases and J lost 7 bases. The CDR3 sequence is 15 residues long. CDR3 in amino acids: CASSLEGQGGGELFF. The CDR3 DNA sequence: TGCGCCAGCAGCTTGGAAGGACAGGGTGGCGGGGAGCTGTTTTTT.

This clonotype was observed a handful of times. This chain joins TRBV14 and TRBJ2-1; no firm D call. The germline gives CDR1 SGHDN, CDR2 FVKESK. V dropped 1 base and J dropped 0 bases, with 7 bases sitting between them. The CDR3 extends over 15 amino acids. Written as DNA, the CDR3 is TGTGCCAGCAGCCAAGTTCAGGTCTCCTACAATGAGCAGTTCTTC. Translation: CASSQVQVSYNEQFF.